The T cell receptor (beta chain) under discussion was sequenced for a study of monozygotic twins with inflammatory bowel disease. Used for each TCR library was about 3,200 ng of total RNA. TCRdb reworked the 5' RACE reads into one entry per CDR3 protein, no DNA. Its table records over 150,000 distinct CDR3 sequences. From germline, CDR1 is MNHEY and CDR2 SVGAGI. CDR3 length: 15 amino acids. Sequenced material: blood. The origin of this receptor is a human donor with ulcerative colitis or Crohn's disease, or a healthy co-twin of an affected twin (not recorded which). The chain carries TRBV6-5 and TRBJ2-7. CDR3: CASSYGRRQAYEQYF.